The rows below give T cell receptor beta chains drawn from one sample of a study of regulatory T cells in long-lasting Graves disease. TCRdb re-derived calls from the multiplex PCR reads in MiXCR, one entry per CDR3 protein. Of 350,000 to 500,000 distinct CDR3 sequences listed, approximately 14% are singletons. The sample was also reused in another study, on T cells in Graves' hyperthyroidism and ophthalmopathy.

This specimen consisted of peripheral blood mononuclear cells (PBMCs), obtained at new diagnosis, from a patient treated with antithyroid drugs. These receptors all stem from a woman aged 45-65 years with Graves disease. Both conserved end residues are part of each CDR3. The D gene is left open where the match is weak. Clone size is given for some rows only: seen once, a few or many times, or a class if the clone is expanded.

DNA	CDR3	J	D	V	size
TGTGCCAGCAGCTTAGTGACGGGGGGAACCTACGAGCAGTACTTC	CASSLVTGGTYEQYF	TRBJ2-7	TRBD2	TRBV7-9	many
TGTGCCAGCAGTCCCGGGCACCGGACCCAGTACTTC	CASSPGHRTQYF	TRBJ2-5	-	TRBV12-3/TRBV12-4	-
TGTGCCAGCAGTGCCCCAAGTCCCTGGGATGAGCAGTTCTTC	CASSAPSPWDEQFF	TRBJ2-1	-	TRBV25-1	many
TGTGCCTGGATCTCAGGGAACTCGTACGAGCAGTACTTC	CAWISGNSYEQYF	TRBJ2-7	-	TRBV30	many
TGTGCCAGCAAGCGACCCTCCGGCTACAATGAGCAGTTCTTC	CASKRPSGYNEQFF	TRBJ2-1	-	TRBV27	many
TGTGCCAGTACTCCGGGACAGGGGGCTGGAGATACGCAGTATTTT	CASTPGQGAGDTQYF	TRBJ2-3	TRBD1	TRBV19	few
TGCAGTGCTAGTGGTTGGGTACGGGAGACCCAGTACTTC	CSASGWVRETQYF	TRBJ2-5	-	TRBV20-1	few
TGTGCCAGCTCACCACGGCCAGGGGGTGACACTGAAGCTTTCTTT	CASSPRPGGDTEAFF	TRBJ1-1	TRBD1	TRBV18	many
TGCAGTGTAGGGGAGAACTCCTACAATGAGCAGTTCTTC	CSVGENSYNEQFF	TRBJ2-1	-	TRBV20-1	many
TGTGCAACGCACGGGGACAATCAGCCCCAGCATTTT	CATHGDNQPQHF	TRBJ1-5	-	TRBV10-3	many
TGCGCCAGCAGCCAAGAGTCGGGACTAGCGGCCGTCGGGGAGCTGTTTTTT	CASSQESGLAAVGELFF	TRBJ2-2	TRBD2	TRBV4-1	many
TGTGCCAGCTCCCTAGCGGGAGAGAACACCGGGGAGCTGTTTTTT	CASSLAGENTGELFF	TRBJ2-2	TRBD2	TRBV27	few
TGTGCCAGCAGCCAGAAGGGAGGGCGGACAGATACGCAGTATTTT	CASSQKGGRTDTQYF	TRBJ2-3	TRBD2	TRBV9	once
TGTGCCAGCAGCGTAAGGGGAACTAGCGGGAGTCTGGGCACAGATACGCAGTATTTT	CASSVRGTSGSLGTDTQYF	TRBJ2-3	TRBD2	TRBV9	few
TGCGCCAGCAGCCAAACCGGGACAGGAAACACCATATATTTT	CASSQTGTGNTIYF	TRBJ1-3	-	TRBV4-1	few
TGCAGTGCTAGAGTCCCCGTTAATGAAAAACTGCTTTTT	CSARVPVNEKLLF	TRBJ1-4	-	TRBV20-1	-
TGTGCCAGCTCATCACTCCAGAGCTCTGGGGCCAACGTCCTGACTTTC	CASSSLQSSGANVLTF	TRBJ2-6	-	TRBV18	few
TGTGCCAGCAGTTATCGGGACAGGAATGGCTACACCTTC	CASSYRDRNGYTF	TRBJ1-2	TRBD1	TRBV6-2/TRBV6-3	many
TGCAGTGCTAGAGTCCGGCTAGCGGGCAACACAGATACGCAGTATTTT	CSARVRLAGNTDTQYF	TRBJ2-3	TRBD2	TRBV20-1	few
TGTGCCAGCAGCGAGCCACCCGTGGAGACTAGCGGGAGAGCAAATACGCAGTATTTT	CASSEPPVETSGRANTQYF	TRBJ2-3	TRBD2	TRBV9	few
TGCAGCGTTGGGGATGATGGGGCCGGCTACACCTTC	CSVGDDGAGYTF	TRBJ1-2	-	TRBV29-1	few
TGTGCCAGCAGTGAAGGGACTAGATCAGAGACCCAGTACTTC	CASSEGTRSETQYF	TRBJ2-5	TRBD2	TRBV6-1	many
TGCGCCAGCAGCAGGACAGGGGTGGAGGATGGCTACACCTTC	CASSRTGVEDGYTF	TRBJ1-2	TRBD1	TRBV5-1	few
TGTGCCAGTAGTGCCGGACAGGGGATTGACTATGGCTACACCTTC	CASSAGQGIDYGYTF	TRBJ1-2	TRBD1	TRBV19	few
TGTGCCAGCAGTGTCTTCACAGGGAACTCTGGAAACACCATATATTTT	CASSVFTGNSGNTIYF	TRBJ1-3	-	TRBV6-1	-
TGTGCCAGCAGTTCCCGGGACGTCCACGAGCAGTACTTC	CASSSRDVHEQYF	TRBJ2-7	-	TRBV28	many
TGTGCCAGCACCGGGCAGAGGCTTAATTCAGCCAAAAGGATCGGTGAGCAGTTCTTC	CASTGQRLNSAKRIGEQFF	TRBJ2-1	-	TRBV28	-
TGTGCCAGCAGCCCTCTCGGGACTAGCGGGAGCACAGATACGCAGTATTTT	CASSPLGTSGSTDTQYF	TRBJ2-3	TRBD2	TRBV13	-
TGCCGTGCTAGAGATAGCGGCAGCCCTGCAACTAATGAAAAACTGTTTTTT	CRARDSGSPATNEKLFF	TRBJ1-4	-	TRBV20-1	few
TGTGCCAGCTCATCTACCTCAGGGAGGCGAGAGACCCAGTACTTC	CASSSTSGRRETQYF	TRBJ2-5	-	TRBV18	many
TGTGCCAGCAGTTTGGGGAGGCGTACTAAACCTTACGAGCAGTACTTC	CASSLGRRTKPYEQYF	TRBJ2-7	-	TRBV28	many
TGCGCCAGCAGCCGCGGGGAGGGCCCCTCAACTAATGAAAAACTGTTTTTT	CASSRGEGPSTNEKLFF	TRBJ1-4	-	TRBV4-1	few
TGTGCCAGCAGTAGCCCTAGGGTCAATCAGCCCCAGCATTTT	CASSSPRVNQPQHF	TRBJ1-5	-	TRBV28	many
TGTGCCAGCAGCTTTCTGGGCCCTGAAGCTTTCTTT	CASSFLGPEAFF	TRBJ1-1	-	TRBV28	many
TGTGCCAGCAGCACTAGCACAGATGCGCAGTATTTT	CASSTSTDAQYF	TRBJ2-3	-	TRBV13	-
TGTGCCAGCACTGGCGGCACAGGGGGCAATCAGCCCCAGCATTTT	CASTGGTGGNQPQHF	TRBJ1-5	TRBD1	TRBV6-1	few
TGCGCCAGCAGCTTGGATTTCTCCGGCTCCTACAATGAGCAGTTCTTC	CASSLDFSGSYNEQFF	TRBJ2-1	-	TRBV5-1	few
TGTGCCAGCAGCACCTCACAGGGAGGGTTCTCCTACGAGCAGTACTTC	CASSTSQGGFSYEQYF	TRBJ2-7	-	TRBV7-8	many
TGTGCCAGCAGTTTAACAGGGGACTATGGCTACACCTTC	CASSLTGDYGYTF	TRBJ1-2	TRBD1	TRBV5-1	many
TGTGCCAGCAGTCGCGGACAGGGGGGAACCCAGTACTTC	CASSRGQGGTQYF	TRBJ2-5	TRBD1	TRBV11-2	many
TGTGCCAGTAGTGTGGGGGACAGGGTCTACGAGCAGTACTTC	CASSVGDRVYEQYF	TRBJ2-7	TRBD1	TRBV19	-
TGTGCCAGTAGTATCCTCTATGGGACAGCCCAAGAGACCCAGTACTTC	CASSILYGTAQETQYF	TRBJ2-5	TRBD1	TRBV19	-
TGTGCCAGCACCCCGGGACACGGGGCAGGCACTGAAGCTTTCTTT	CASTPGHGAGTEAFF	TRBJ1-1	-	TRBV3-1	few
TGCAGCGTTGACCTGGGACTAGCGGGAGTCCAAGAGACCCAGTACTTC	CSVDLGLAGVQETQYF	TRBJ2-5	TRBD2	TRBV29-1	-
TGTGCCAGAGACAGCGACTCTGGCACTGAAGCTTTCTTT	CARDSDSGTEAFF	TRBJ1-1	-	TRBV30	many
TGTGCTAGCAGCTTAGCGGGTTCTACACACGATGAGCAGTTCTTC	CASSLAGSTHDEQFF	TRBJ2-1	TRBD2	TRBV7-7	many
TGTGCCAGCAGTGACCAAAGCGGGAGCTTCGGTGAGCAGTTCTTC	CASSDQSGSFGEQFF	TRBJ2-1	TRBD2	TRBV6-2/TRBV6-3	many
TGTGCCCGCATGCGGTCCGGGAACACTGAAGCTTTCTTT	CARMRSGNTEAFF	TRBJ1-1	-	TRBV30	many
TGTGCCAGCAGCCCGGGACGGACGAACACTGAAACTTTCTTT	CASSPGRTNTETFF	TRBJ1-1	-	TRBV12-3/TRBV12-4	-
TGTGCCAGCAGCATCACGATTAATGAAAAACTGTTTTTT	CASSITINEKLFF	TRBJ1-4	-	TRBV11-2	many
TGCGCCAGCAGCCTCGGAGTATTGTACAATGAGCAGTTCTTC	CASSLGVLYNEQFF	TRBJ2-1	-	TRBV5-1	many
TGTGCCAGCAGCCCTCGGACAGGACAAGAGACCCAGTACTTC	CASSPRTGQETQYF	TRBJ2-5	TRBD1	TRBV11-3	many
TGTGCCATCAGTGAAACAGGGAACACTGAAGCTTTCTTT	CAISETGNTEAFF	TRBJ1-1	-	TRBV10-3	many
TGTGCCAGCACCTCGGCTAGCGGGAGCTCCTACAATGAGCAGTTCTTC	CASTSASGSSYNEQFF	TRBJ2-1	TRBD2	TRBV6-1	many